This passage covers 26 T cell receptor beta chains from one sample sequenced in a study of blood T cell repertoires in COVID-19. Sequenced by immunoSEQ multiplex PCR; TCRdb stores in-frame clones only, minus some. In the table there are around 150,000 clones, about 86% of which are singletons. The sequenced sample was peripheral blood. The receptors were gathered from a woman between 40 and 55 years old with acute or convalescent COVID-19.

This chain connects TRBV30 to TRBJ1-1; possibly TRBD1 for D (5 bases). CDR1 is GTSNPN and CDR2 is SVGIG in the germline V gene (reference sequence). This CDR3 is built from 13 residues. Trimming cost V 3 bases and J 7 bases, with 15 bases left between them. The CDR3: CAWSSGQQDEAFF. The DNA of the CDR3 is TGTGCCTGGAGCTCCGGGCAACAGGATGAAGCTTTCTTT.

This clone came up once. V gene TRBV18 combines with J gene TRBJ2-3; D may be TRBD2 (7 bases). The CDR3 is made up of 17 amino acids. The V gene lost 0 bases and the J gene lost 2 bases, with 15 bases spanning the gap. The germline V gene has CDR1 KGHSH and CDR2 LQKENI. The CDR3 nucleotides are TGTGCCAGCTCACCACCGGGGGCCAGCGGGATCACAGATACGCAGTATTTT. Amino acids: CASSPPGASGITDTQYF.

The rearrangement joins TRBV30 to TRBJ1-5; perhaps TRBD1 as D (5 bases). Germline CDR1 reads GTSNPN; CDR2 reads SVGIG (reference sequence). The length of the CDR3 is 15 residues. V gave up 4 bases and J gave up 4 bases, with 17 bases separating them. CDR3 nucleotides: TGTGCCTGGAACAGAAAAGAGACAGCGAATCAGCCCCAGCATTTT. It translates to CAWNRKETANQPQHF.

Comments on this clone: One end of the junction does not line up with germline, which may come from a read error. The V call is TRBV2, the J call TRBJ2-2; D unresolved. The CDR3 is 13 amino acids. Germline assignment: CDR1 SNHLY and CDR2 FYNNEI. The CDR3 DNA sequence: TGTGCCAGCAGGGAAGGAGTAGCCGGGGAGCTGTTTTTT. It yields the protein CASREGVAGELFF.

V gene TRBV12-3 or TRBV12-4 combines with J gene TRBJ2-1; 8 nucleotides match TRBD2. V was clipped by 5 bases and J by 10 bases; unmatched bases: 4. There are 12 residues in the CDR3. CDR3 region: CASSLSGAEQFF. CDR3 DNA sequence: TGTGCCAGCAGTCTTAGCGGGGCAGAGCAGTTCTTC.

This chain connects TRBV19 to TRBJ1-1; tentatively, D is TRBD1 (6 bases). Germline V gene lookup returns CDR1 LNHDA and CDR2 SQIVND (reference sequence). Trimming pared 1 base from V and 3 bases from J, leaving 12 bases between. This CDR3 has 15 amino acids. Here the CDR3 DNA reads TGTGCCAGTAGTATAGTCAACAGGGTGGACACTGAAGCTTTCTTT. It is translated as CASSIVNRVDTEAFF.

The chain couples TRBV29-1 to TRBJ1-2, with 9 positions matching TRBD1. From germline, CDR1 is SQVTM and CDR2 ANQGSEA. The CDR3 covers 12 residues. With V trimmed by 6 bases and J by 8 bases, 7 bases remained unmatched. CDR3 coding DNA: TGCAGCGTCCCGGACAGGGGAGTCGGCTACACCTTC. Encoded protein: CSVPDRGVGYTF.

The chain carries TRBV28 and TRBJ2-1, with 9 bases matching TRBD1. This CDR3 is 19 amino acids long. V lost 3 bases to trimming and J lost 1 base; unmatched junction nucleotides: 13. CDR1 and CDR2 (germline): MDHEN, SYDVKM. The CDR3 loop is CASSLGTGISSGSYNEQFF. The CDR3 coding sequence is TGTGCCAGCAGTTTGGGGACAGGGATTAGCTCGGGGTCCTACAATGAGCAGTTCTTC. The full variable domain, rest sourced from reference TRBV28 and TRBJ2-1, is DVKVTQSSRYLVKRTGEKVFLECVQDMDHENMFWYRQDPGLGLRLIYFSYDVKMKEKGDIPEGYSVSREKKERFSLILESASTNQTSMYLCASSLGTGISSGSYNEQFFGPGTRLTVL.

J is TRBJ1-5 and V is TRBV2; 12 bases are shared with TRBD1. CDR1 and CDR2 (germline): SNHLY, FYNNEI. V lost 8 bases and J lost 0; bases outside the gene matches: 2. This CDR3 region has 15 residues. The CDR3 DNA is TGTGCCAGCGGGACAGGGGGCTATAGCAATCAGCCCCAGCATTTT. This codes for CASGTGGYSNQPQHF.

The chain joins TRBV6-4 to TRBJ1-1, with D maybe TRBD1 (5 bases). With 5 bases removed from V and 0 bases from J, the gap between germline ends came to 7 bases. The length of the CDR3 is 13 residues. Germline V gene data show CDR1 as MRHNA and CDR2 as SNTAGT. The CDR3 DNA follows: TGTGCCAGCAGTCGACAGTTGAACACTGAAGCTTTCTTT. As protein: CASSRQLNTEAFF.

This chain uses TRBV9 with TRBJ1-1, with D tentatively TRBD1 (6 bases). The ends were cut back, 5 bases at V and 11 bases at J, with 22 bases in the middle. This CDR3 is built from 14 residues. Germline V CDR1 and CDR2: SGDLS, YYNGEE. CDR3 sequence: CASSTGGGRRGAFF. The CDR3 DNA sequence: TGTGCCAGCAGTACCGGCGGGGGCCGACGAGGGGCTTTCTTT. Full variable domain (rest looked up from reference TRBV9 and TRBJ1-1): DSGVTQTPKHLITATGQRVTLRCSPRSGDLSVYWYQQSLDQGLQFLIQYYNGEERAKGNILERFSAQQFPDLHSELNLSSLELGDSALYFCASSTGGGRRGAFFGQGTRLTVV.

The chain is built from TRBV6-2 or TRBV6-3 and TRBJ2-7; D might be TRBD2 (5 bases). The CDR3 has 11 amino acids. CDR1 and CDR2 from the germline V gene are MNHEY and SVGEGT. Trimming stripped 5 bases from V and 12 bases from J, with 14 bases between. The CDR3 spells CASSQSRDRYF. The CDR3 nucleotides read TGTGCCAGCAGTCAGTCCCGGGATAGGTACTTC.

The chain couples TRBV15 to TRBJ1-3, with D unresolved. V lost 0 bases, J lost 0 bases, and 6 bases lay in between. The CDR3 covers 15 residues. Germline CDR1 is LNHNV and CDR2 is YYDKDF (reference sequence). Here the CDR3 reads CATSRDQNSGNTIYF. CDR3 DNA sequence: TGTGCCACCAGCAGAGATCAGAACTCTGGAAACACCATATATTTT.

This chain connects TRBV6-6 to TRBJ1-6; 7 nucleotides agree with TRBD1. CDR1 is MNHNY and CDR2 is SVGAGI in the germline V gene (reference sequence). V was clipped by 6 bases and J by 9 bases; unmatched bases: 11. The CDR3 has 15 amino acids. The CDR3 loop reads CASSKEGRGASPLHF. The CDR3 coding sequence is TGTGCCAGCAGCAAGGAGGGCAGGGGGGCTTCACCCCTCCACTTT.

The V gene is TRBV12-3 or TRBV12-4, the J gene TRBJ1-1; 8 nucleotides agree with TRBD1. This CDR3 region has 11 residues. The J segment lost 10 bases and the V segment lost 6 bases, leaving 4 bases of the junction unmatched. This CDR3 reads CASSNDRGAFF. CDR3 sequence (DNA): TGTGCCAGCAGCAACGACAGGGGAGCTTTCTTT.

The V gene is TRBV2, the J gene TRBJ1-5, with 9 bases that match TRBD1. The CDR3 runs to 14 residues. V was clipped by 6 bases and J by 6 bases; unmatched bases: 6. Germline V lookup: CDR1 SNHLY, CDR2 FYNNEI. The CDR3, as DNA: TGTGCCAGCAGCCAACAGGGGGCGGGTCAGCCCCAGCATTTT. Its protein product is CASSQQGAGQPQHF.

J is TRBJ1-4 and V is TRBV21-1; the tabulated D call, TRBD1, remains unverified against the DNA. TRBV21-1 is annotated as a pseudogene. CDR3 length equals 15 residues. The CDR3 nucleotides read TGTGCCAGCAGCAAAAGGGCAGGGATTGAGGAAAAACTGTTTTTT. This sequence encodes CASSKRAGIEEKLFF.

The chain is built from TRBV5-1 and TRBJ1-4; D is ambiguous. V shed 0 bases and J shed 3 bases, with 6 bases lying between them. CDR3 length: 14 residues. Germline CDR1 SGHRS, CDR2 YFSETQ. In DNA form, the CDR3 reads TGCGCCAGCAGCTTGGTCCCCTCTAATGAAAAACTGTTTTTT. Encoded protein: CASSLVPSNEKLFF.

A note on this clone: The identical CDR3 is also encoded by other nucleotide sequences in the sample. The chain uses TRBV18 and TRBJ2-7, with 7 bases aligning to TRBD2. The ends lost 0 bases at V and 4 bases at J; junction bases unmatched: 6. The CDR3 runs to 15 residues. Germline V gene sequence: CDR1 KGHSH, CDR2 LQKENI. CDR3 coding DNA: TGTGCCAGCTCACCACCCCAGGGAGGGCCGTACGAGCAGTACTTC. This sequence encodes CASSPPQGGPYEQYF.

In DNA, the CDR3 is TGTGCCAGCAGCTTATGGGGGGACGGATCACCCCTCCACTTT. Its protein product is CASSLWGDGSPLHF. The rearrangement links TRBV7-9 to TRBJ1-6, with D tentatively TRBD1 (5 bases). This CDR3 contains 14 residues. Per the germline V gene, CDR1 is SEHNR and CDR2 is FQNEAQ (reference sequence). The V end lost 2 bases, the J end lost 10 bases, and 12 bases lay between the germline ends.

CDR3 sequence reads: CASSITDSLNYGYTF. The CDR3 DNA reads TGTGCCAGCAGCATAACGGACAGCCTTAACTATGGCTACACCTTC. The J gene is TRBJ1-2, the V gene TRBV9; tentative D call: TRBD1 (6 bases). Germline-derived CDR1 and CDR2 are SGDLS and YYNGEE. Between the trimmed V and J ends, which lost 4 bases and 1 base, there was a span of 14 bases. This CDR3 has 15 residues.

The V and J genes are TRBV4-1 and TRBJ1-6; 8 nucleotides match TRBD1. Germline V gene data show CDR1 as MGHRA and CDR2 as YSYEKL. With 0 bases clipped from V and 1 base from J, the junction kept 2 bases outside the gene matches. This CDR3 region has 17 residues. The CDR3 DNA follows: TGCGCCAGCAGCCAAGACAGGGGGCGATCCTATAATTCACCCCTCCACTTT. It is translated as CASSQDRGRSYNSPLHF.

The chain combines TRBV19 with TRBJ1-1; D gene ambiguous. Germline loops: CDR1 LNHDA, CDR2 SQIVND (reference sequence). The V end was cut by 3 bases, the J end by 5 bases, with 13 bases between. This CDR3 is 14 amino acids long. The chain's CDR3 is CASSMKSGWTEAFF. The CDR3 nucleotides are TGTGCCAGTAGTATGAAGAGCGGGTGGACTGAAGCTTTCTTT. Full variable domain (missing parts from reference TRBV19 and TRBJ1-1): DGGITQSPKYLFRKEGQNVTLSCEQNLNHDAMYWYRQDPGQGLRLIYYSQIVNDFQKGDIAEGYSVSREKKESFPLTVTSAQKNPTAFYLCASSMKSGWTEAFFGQGTRLTVV.

This CDR3 is CASSHKGGEGAFF. CDR3 DNA sequence: TGTGCCAGCAGCCATAAAGGGGGGGAGGGAGCTTTCTTT. V and J are TRBV3-1 (or the pseudogene TRBV3-2) and TRBJ1-1; D is perhaps TRBD1 (6 bases). The CDR3 is made up of 13 amino acids. Trimming took off 3 bases at V and 10 bases at J, with 15 bases between the two ends. Germline V gene data show CDR1 as LGHDT and CDR2 as YNNKEL (reference sequence).

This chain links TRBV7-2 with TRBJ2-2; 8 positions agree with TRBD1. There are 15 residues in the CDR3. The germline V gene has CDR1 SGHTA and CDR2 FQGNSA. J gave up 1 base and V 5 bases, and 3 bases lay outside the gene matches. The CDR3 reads CASSTGGWNTGELFF. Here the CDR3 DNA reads TGTGCCAGCAGCACAGGGGGATGGAACACCGGGGAGCTGTTTTTT.

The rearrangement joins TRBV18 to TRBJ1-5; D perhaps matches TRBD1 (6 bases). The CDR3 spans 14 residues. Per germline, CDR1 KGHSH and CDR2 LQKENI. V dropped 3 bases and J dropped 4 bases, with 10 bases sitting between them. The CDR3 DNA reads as TGTGCCAGCTCACCCAACGACAGGAATCAGCCCCAGCATTTT. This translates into CASSPNDRNQPQHF.